Given below is one T cell receptor (beta chain) in context. Its antigen has not been determined. Base qualities are not provided; no much larger clone lies one nucleotide away. For CDR1 and CDR2, the germline V gene lists KGHDR and SFDVKD. Cut back by 5 bases and 6 bases, the V and J ends lie 13 bases apart. The CDR3 spans 14 residues, from the cysteine through the phenylalanine. Only the CDR3 DNA is retained, 42 bases long and in frame from the first base. Taken with the paper, the label for time point translates to: persistent/refractory GD, antithyroid drugs over 5 years with positive TRAb. For both TCR sequencing and RNA sequencing, RNA was extracted from PBMCs using TRIzol. The diagnosis of Graves' disease followed American Thyroid Association guidelines. Patients for the study were recruited at an endocrinology department in Xi'an, China. From each patient, approximately 9 milliliters of peripheral blood was collected into an EDTA anticoagulant tube. PBMCs were isolated by Ficoll Paque Plus density gradient separation without further T cell sorting. An Agilent 2100 Bioanalyzer and agarose gel were used to check RNA quality, while a NanoDrop 2000 measured RNA concentration.

The library was prepared using multiplex PCR. Sequenced on an Illumina HiSeq 4000. CDR3 regions were amplified by Arm-PCR with iRepertoire HTBI primers to construct TCR beta libraries. PCR products were gel purified before sequencing. On the authors' methods: A total of roughly 67 TRBV and 14 TRBJ segments were identified across samples and were used for gene usage analysis of CDR3 amino acid clonotypes. COPE and FqMerger were used to merge filtered high-quality paired reads into contigs. BLAST was used to align contigs to IMGT TRBV, TRBD and TRBJ reference genes, and CDR3 was defined according to IMGT. Any clonotype with a frequency above 0.1% was counted as a highly expanded clone. Shannon entropy was used to measure repertoire diversity, and the Gini coefficient was used to measure V-J evenness. Clonotypes shared by more than one individual were considered public. TCRdb reprocessing: public reads trimmed at Q25 with fastp, clones called with MiXCR, in-frame beta chains kept. Rows with a matching CDR3 protein are joined into one entry that keeps the most common DNA and genes. The authors' filters were not applied to this entry. The sample has 400,000 or so distinct CDR3 sequences on record, around 20% of them singletons. The ten most abundant clones make up roughly 28% of the sample.

This sample is part of a study of regulatory T cells in long-lasting Graves disease (dated by TCRdb to about 2021). For the wider study: Persistent Graves' disease meant more than 5 years of antithyroid drug treatment with TSH receptor autoantibodies that stayed positive. Patients with persistent Graves' disease were compared with patients with newly diagnosed Graves' disease using TCR sequencing and RNA sequencing of peripheral blood. The study took place in China and was registered as a clinical trial. A total of some 33 samples were covered by TCR sequencing, comprising approximately 13 persistent and approximately 20 newly diagnosed Graves' disease patients. In the clinical cohort, patients with persistent Graves' disease had used antithyroid drugs for an average of around ten years.

Study-wide conclusions, independent of this receptor: Sequencing and analysis were restricted to the TCR beta chain. Lower TCR Shannon entropy and fewer highly expanded clones were observed in persistent Graves' disease patients than in newly diagnosed patients, which suggested clonal expansion. More public clonotypes were shared among persistent patients (about 2,800) than among newly diagnosed patients (roughly 960). The study examined only peripheral blood because the primary lesion, thyroid tissue, could not be accessed. As a limitation, the authors acknowledged that the small sample size may reduce accuracy. Preferential use of TRBV28, TRBJ1-2 and TRBJ2-5 was observed in persistent disease, whereas TRBV20-1 and TRBJ2-1 were favored in newly diagnosed disease.

Sequencing was performed on peripheral blood mononuclear cells (PBMCs), taken when the disease was refractory, from a patient treated with antithyroid drugs. This receptor chain uses TRBV24-1 and TRBJ2-1, with the D gene not confidently named. This clonotype was obtained from a female donor with Graves disease. The CDR3 region: CATSATKPSNEQFF. The nucleotides are TGTGCCACCAGTGCCACAAAGCCTTCCAATGAGCAGTTCTTC.